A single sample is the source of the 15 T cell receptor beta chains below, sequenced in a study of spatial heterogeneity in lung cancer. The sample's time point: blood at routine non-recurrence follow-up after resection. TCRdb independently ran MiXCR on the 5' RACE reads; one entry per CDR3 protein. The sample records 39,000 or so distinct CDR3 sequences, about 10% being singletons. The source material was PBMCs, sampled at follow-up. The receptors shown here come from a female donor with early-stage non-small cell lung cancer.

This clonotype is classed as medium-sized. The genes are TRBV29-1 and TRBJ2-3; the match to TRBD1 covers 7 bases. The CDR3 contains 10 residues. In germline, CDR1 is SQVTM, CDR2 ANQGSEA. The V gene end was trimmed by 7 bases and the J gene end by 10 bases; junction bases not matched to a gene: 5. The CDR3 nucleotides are TGCAGCGGCTACAGGGGTGCGCAGTATTTT. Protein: CSGYRGAQYF.

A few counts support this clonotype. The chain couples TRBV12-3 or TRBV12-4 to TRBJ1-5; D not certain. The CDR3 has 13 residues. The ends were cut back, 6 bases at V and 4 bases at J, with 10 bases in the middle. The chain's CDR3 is CASRPRQNQPQHF. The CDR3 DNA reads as TGTGCCAGCAGACCCAGACAAAATCAGCCCCAGCATTTT.

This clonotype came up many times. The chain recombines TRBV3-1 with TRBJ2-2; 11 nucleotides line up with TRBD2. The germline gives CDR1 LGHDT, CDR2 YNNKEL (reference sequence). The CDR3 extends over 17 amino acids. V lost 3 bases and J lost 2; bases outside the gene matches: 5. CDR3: CASSHHGTSGNTGELFF. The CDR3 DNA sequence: TGTGCCAGCAGCCACCATGGGACTAGCGGTAACACCGGGGAGCTGTTTTTT.

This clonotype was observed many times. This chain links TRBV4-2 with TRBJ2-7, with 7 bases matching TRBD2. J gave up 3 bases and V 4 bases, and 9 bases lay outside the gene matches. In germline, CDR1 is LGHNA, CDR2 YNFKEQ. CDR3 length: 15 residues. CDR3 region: CASSPGLLLNYEQYF. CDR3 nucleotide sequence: TGTGCCAGCAGCCCGGGACTACTGCTTAACTACGAGCAGTACTTC.

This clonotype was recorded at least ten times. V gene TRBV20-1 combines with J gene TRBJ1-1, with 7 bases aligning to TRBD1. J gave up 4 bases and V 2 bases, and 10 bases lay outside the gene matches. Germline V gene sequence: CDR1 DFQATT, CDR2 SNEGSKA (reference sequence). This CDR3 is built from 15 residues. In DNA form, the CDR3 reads TGCAGTGCTAGATCACCAGGGGGGGCTGGCACTGAAGCTTTCTTT. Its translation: CSARSPGGAGTEAFF.

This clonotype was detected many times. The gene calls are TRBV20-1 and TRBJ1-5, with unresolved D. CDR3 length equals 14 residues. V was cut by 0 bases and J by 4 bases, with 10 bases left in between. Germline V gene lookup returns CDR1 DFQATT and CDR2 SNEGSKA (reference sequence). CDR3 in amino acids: CSARDRAINQPQHF. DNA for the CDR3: TGCAGTGCTAGAGATAGGGCAATAAATCAGCCCCAGCATTTT.

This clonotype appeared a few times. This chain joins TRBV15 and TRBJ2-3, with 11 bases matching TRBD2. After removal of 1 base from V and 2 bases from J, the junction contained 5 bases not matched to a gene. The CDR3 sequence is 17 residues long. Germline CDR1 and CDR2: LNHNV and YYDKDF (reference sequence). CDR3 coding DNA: TGTGCCACCAGCAGAGGTACTAGCGGGGGCCCCACAGATACGCAGTATTTT. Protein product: CATSRGTSGGPTDTQYF. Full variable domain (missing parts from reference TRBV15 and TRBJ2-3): DAMVIQNPRYQVTQFGKPVTLSCSQTLNHNVMYWYQQKSSQAPKLLFHYYDKDFNNEADTPDNFQSRRPNTSFCFLDIRSPGLGDTAMYLCATSRGTSGGPTDTQYFGPGTRLTVL.

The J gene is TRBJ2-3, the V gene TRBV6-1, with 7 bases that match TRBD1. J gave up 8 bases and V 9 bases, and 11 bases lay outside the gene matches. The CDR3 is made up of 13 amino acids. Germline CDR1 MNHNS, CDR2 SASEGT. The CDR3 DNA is TGTGCCAGTGGGACAGTTTCTTCTTTTACGCAGTATTTT. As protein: CASGTVSSFTQYF.

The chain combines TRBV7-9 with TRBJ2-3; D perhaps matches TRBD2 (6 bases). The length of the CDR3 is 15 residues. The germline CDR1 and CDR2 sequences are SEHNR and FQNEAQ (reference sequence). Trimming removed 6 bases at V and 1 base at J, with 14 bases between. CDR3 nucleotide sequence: TGTGCCAGCAGGACCCGGGGAGGAGGCACAGATACGCAGTATTTT. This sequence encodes CASRTRGGGTDTQYF.

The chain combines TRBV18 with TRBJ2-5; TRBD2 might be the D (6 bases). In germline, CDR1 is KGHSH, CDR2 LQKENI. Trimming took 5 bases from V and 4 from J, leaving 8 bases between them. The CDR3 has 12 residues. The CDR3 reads CASSSGVETQYF. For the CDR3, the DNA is TGTGCCAGCTCATCGGGGGTAGAGACCCAGTACTTC.

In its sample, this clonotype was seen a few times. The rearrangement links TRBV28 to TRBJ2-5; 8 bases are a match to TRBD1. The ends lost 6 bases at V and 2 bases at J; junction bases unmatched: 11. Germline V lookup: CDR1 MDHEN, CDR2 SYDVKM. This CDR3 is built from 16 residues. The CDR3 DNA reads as TGTGCCAGCAGATACGGACAGGGCTGGGGGCAAGAGACCCAGTACTTC. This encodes CASRYGQGWGQETQYF.

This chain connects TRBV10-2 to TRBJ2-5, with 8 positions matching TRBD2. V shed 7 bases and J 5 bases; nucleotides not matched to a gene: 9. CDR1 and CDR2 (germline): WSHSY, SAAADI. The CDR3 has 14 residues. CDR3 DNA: TGCGCCAGCACCCGGGGACTAGTCGGGGAGACCCAGTACTTC. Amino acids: CASTRGLVGETQYF.

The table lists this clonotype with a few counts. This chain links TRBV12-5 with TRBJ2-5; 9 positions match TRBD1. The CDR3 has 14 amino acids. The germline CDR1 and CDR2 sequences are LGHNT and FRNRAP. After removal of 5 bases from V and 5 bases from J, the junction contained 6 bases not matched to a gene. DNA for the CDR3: TGTGCTAGTGGTACAGGGGGCGCGTATGAGACCCAGTACTTC. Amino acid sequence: CASGTGGAYETQYF.

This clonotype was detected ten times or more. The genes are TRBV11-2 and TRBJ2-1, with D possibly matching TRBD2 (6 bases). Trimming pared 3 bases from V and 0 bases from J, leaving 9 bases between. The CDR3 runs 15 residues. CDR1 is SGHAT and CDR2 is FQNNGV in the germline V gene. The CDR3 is CASSFSGPSYNEQFF. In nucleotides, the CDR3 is TGTGCCAGCAGCTTTAGCGGTCCCTCCTACAATGAGCAGTTCTTC.

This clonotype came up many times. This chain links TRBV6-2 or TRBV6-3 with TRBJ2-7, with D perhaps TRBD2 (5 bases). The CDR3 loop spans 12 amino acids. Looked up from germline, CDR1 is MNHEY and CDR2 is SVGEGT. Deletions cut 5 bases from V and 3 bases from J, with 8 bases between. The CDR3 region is CASSTGLYEQYF. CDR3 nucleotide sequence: TGTGCCAGCAGTACCGGACTCTACGAGCAGTACTTC.